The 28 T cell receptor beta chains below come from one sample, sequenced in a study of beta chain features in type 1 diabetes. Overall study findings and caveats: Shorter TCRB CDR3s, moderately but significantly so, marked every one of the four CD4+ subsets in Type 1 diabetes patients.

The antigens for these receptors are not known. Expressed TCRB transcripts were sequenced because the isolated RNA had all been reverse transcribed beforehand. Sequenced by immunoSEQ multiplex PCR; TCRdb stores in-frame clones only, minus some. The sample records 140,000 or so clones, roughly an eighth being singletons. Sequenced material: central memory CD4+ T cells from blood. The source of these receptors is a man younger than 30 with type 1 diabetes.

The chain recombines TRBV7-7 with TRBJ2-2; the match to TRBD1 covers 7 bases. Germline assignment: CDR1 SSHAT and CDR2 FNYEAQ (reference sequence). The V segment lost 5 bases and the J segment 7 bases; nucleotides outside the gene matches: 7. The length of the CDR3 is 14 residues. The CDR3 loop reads CASSVSQGVGELFF. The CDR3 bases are TGTGCCAGCAGCGTATCTCAGGGGGTCGGGGAGCTGTTTTTT.

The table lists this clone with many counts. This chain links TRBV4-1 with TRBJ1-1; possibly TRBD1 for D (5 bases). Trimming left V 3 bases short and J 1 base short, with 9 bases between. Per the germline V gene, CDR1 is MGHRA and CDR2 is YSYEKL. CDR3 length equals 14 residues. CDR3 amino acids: CASSHPDRNTEAFF. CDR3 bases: TGCGCCAGCAGCCATCCCGACAGGAACACTGAAGCTTTCTTT.

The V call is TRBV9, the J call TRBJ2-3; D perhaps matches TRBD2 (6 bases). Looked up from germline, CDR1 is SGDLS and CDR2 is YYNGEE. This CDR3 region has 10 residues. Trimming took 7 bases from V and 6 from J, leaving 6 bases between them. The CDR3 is CASGGDTQYF. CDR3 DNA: TGTGCCAGCGGAGGGGATACGCAGTATTTT.

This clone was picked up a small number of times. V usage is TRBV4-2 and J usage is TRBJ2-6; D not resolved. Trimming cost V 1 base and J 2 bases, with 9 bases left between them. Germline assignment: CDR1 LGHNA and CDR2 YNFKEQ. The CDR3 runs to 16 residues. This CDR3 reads CASSQAVDPGANVLTF. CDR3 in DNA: TGTGCCAGCAGCCAAGCCGTGGACCCTGGGGCCAACGTCCTGACTTTC.

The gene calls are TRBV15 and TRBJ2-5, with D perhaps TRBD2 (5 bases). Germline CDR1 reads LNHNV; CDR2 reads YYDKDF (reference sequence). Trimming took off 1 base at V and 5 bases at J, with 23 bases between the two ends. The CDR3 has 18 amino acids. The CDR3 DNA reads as TGTGCCACCAGCAGAGGAGAGAACCTTATGACACCGGGGGAGACCCAGTACTTC. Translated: CATSRGENLMTPGETQYF.

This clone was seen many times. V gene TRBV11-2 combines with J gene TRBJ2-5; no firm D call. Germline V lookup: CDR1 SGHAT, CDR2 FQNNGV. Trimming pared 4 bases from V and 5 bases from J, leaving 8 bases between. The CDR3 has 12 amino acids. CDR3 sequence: CASSSSSETQYF. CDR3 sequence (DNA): TGTGCCAGCAGCTCCTCGTCGGAGACCCAGTACTTC.

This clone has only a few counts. Here the CDR3 DNA reads TGTGCCATCAGTGACGGCAGGGTTGACCCCTACGAGCAGTACTTC. This translates into CAISDGRVDPYEQYF. The rearrangement uses TRBV10-3 and TRBJ2-7; D may be TRBD1 (5 bases). The CDR3 spans 15 residues. Per the germline V gene, CDR1 is ENHRY and CDR2 is SYGVKD. The ends were cut back, 3 bases at V and 2 bases at J, with 14 bases in the middle.

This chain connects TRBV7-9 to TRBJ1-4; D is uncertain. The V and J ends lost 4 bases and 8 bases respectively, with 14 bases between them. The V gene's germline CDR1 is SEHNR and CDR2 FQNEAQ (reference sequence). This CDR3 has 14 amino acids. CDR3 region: CASSSPAFGEKLFF. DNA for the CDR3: TGTGCCAGCAGCTCTCCAGCTTTCGGCGAAAAACTGTTTTTT. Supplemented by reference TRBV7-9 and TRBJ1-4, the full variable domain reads DTGVSQNPRHKITKRGQNVTFRCDPISEHNRLYWYRQTLGQGPEFLTYFQNEAQLEKSRLLSDRFSAERPKGSFSTLEIQRTEQGDSAMYLCASSSPAFGEKLFFGSGTQLSVL.

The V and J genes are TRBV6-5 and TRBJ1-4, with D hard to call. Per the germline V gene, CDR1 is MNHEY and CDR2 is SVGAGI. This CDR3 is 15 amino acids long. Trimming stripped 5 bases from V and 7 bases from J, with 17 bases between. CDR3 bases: TGTGCCAGCAGTGCACGACCTTCGATGGGTGAAAAACTGTTTTTT. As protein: CASSARPSMGEKLFF.

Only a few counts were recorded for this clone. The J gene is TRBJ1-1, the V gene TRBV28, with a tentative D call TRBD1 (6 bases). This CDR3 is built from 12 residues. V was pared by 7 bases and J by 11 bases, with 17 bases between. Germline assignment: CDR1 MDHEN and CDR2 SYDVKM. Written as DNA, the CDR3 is TGTGCCAGCACCGTCCAGGGGCGGCGGGCTTTCTTT. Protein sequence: CASTVQGRRAFF.

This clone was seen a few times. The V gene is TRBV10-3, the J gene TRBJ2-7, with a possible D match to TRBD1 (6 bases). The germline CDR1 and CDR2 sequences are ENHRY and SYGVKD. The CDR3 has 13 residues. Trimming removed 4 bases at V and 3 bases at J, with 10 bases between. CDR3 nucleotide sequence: TGTGCCATCAGTGGCGCAGGGGACTACGAGCAGTACTTC. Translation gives CAISGAGDYEQYF.

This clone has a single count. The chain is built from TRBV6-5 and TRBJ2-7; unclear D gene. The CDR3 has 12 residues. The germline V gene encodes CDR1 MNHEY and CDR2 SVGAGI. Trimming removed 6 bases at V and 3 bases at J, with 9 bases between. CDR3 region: CASSRAGYEQYF. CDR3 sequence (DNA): TGTGCCAGCAGCCGCGCAGGCTACGAGCAGTACTTC.

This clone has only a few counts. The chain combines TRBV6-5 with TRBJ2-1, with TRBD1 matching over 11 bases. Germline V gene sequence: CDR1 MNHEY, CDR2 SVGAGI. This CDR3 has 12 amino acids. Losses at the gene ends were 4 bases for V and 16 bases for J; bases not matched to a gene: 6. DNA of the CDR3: TGTGCCAGCAGTTCCAGGACAGGGGGCGCTTTCTTC. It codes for CASSSRTGGAFF.

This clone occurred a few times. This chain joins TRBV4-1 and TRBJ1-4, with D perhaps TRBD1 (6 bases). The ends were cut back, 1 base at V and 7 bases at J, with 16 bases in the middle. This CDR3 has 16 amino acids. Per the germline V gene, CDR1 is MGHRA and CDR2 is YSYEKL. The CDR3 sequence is CASSQAGRARGEKLFF. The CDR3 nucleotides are TGCGCCAGCAGCCAAGCTGGCAGGGCCAGGGGTGAAAAACTGTTTTTT.

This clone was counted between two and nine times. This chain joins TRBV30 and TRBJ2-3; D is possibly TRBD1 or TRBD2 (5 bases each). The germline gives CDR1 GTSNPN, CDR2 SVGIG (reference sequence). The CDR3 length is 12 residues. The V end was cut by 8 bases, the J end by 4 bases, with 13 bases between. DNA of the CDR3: TGTGCCACGACCCGGGGCCCAGATACGCAGTATTTT. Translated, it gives CATTRGPDTQYF.

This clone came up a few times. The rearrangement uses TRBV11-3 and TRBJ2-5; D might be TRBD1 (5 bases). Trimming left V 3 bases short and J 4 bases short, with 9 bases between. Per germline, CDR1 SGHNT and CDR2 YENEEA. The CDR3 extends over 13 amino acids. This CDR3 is CASSFQGPETQYF. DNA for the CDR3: TGTGCCAGCAGCTTCCAGGGCCCAGAGACCCAGTACTTC.

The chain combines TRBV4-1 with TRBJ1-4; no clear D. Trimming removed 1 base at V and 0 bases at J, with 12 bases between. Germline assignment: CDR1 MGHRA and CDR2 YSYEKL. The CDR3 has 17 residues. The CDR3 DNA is TGCGCCAGCAGCCAAGGAGTCCAACTAACAACTAATGAAAAACTGTTTTTT. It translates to CASSQGVQLTTNEKLFF.

The CDR3 DNA sequence: TGTGCCACCAGCAGCTCAGGGAACACTGAAGCTTTCTTT. This encodes CATSSSGNTEAFF. This chain joins TRBV15 and TRBJ1-1, with unresolved D. This CDR3 region has 13 residues. Looked up from germline, CDR1 is LNHNV and CDR2 is YYDKDF (reference sequence). V was shortened by 3 bases and J by 1 base, with 6 bases between the two germline ends.

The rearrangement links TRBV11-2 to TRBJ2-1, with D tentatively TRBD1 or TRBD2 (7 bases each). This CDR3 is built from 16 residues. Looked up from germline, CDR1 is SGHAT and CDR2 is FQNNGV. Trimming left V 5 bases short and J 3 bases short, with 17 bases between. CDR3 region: CASSLAGGGRYNEQFF. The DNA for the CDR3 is TGTGCCAGCAGCCTCGCAGGGGGGGGCCGCTACAATGAGCAGTTCTTC.

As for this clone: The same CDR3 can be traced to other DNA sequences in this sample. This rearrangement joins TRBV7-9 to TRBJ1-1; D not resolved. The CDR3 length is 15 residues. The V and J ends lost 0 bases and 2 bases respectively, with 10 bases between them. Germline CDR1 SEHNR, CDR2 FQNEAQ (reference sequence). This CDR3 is CASSLARGLNTEAFF. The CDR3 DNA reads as TGTGCCAGCAGCTTAGCGAGAGGACTCAACACTGAAGCTTTCTTT.

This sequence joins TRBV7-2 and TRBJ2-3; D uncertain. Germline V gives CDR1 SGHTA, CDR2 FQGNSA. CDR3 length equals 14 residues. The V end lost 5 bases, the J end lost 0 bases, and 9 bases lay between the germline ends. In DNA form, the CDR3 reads TGTGCCAGCAGCCTTCTCCTAAGCACAGATACGCAGTATTTT. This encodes CASSLLLSTDTQYF. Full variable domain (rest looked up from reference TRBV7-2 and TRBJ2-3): GAGVSQSPSNKVTEKGKDVELRCDPISGHTALYWYRQSLGQGLEFLIYFQGNSAPDKSGLPSDRFSAERTGGSVSTLTIQRTQQEDSAVYLCASSLLLSTDTQYFGPGTRLTVL.

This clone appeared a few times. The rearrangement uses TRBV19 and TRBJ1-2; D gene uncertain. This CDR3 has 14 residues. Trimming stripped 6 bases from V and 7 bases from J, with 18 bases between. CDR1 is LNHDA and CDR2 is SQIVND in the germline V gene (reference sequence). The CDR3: CASRYGVADPGYTF. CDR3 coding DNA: TGTGCCAGTAGGTACGGCGTTGCAGACCCTGGCTACACCTTC.

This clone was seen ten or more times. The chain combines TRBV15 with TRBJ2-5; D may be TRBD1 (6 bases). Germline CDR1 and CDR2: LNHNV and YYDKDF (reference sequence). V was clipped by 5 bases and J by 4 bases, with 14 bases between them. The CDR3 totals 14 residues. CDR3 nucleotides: TGTGCCACCAGCGGGCAGGGGAGTGCAGAGACCCAGTACTTC. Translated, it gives CATSGQGSAETQYF.

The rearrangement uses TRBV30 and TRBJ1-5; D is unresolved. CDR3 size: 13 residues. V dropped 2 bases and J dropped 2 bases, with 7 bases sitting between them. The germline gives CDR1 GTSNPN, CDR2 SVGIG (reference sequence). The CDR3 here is CAWSIRGNQPQHF. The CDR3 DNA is TGTGCCTGGAGTATAAGGGGCAATCAGCCCCAGCATTTT.

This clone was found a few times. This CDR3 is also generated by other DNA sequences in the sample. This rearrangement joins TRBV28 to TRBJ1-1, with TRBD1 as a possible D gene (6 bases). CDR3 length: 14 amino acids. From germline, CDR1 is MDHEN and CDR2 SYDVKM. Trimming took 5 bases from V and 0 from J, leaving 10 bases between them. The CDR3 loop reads CASSRTEMNTEAFF. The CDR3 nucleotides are TGTGCCAGCAGTCGGACAGAAATGAACACTGAAGCTTTCTTT.

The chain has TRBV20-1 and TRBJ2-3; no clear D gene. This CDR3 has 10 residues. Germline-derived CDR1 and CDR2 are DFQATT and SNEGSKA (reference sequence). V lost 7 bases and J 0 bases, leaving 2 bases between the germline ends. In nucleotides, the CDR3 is TGCAGTGGAAGCACAGATACGCAGTATTTT. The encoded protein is CSGSTDTQYF.

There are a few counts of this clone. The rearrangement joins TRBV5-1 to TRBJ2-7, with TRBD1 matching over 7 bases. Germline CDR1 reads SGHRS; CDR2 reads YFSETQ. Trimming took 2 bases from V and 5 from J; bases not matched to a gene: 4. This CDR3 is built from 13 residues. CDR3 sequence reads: CASSFDRAHEQYF. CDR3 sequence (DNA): TGCGCCAGCAGCTTTGACAGGGCGCACGAGCAGTACTTC. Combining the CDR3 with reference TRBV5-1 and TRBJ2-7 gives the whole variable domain KAGVTQTPRYLIKTRGQQVTLSCSPISGHRSVSWYQQTPGQGLQFLFEYFSETQRNKGNFPGRFSGRQFSNSRSEMNVSTLELGDSALYLCASSFDRAHEQYFGPGTRLTVT.

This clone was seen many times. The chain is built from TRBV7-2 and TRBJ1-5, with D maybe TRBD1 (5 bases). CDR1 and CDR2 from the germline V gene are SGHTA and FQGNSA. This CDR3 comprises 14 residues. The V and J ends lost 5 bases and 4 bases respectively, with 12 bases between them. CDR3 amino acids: CASSRGEINQPQHF. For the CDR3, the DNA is TGTGCCAGCAGCCGGGGCGAGATTAATCAGCCCCAGCATTTT.